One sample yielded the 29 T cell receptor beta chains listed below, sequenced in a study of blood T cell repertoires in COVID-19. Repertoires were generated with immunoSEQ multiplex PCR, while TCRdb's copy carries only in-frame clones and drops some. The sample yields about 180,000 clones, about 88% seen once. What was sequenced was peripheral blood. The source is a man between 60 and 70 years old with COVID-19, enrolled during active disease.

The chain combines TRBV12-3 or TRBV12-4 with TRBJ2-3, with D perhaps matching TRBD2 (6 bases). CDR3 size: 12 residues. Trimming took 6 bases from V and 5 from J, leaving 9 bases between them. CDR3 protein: CASRSSVDTQYF. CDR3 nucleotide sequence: TGTGCCAGCAGGTCTAGCGTAGATACGCAGTATTTT.

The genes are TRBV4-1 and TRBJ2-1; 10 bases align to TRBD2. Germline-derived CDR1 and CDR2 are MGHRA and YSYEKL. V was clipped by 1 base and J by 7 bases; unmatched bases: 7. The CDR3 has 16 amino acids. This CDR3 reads CASSQGLAGVFNEQFF. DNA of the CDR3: TGCGCCAGCAGCCAAGGCCTAGCGGGAGTTTTTAATGAGCAGTTCTTC.

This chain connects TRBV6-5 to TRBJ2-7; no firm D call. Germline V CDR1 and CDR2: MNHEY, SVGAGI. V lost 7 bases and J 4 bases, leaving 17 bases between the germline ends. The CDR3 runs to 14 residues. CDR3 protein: CASTVNGAVYEQYF. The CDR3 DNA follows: TGTGCCAGCACAGTGAATGGAGCAGTATACGAGCAGTACTTC.

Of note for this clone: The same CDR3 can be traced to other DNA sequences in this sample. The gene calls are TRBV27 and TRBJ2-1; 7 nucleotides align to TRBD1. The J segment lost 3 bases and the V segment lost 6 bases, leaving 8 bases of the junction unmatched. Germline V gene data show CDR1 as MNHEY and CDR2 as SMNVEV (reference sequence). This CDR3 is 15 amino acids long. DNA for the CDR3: TGTGCCAGCAGCATCCGGGACAGCTACTACAATGAGCAGTTCTTC. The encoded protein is CASSIRDSYYNEQFF.

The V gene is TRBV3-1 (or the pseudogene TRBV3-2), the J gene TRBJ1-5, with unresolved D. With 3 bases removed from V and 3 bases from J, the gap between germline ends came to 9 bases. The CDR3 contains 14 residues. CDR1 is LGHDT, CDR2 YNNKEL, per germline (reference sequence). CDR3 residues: CASSHSGPNQPQHF. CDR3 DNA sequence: TGTGCCAGCAGCCATTCAGGTCCCAATCAGCCCCAGCATTTT.

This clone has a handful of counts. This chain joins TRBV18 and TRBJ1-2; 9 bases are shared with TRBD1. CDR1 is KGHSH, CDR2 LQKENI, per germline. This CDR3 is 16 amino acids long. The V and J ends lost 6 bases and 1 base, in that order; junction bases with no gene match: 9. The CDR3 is CASSLRQGGRNYGYTF. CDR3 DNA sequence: TGTGCCAGCTCCCTTCGACAGGGGGGGCGTAACTATGGCTACACCTTC.

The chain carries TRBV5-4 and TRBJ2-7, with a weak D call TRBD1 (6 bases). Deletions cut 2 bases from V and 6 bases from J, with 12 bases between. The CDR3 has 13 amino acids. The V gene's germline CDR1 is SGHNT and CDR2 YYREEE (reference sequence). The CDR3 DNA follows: TGTGCCAGCAGCTTATGGACAGCCCCCGAGCAGTACTTC. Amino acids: CASSLWTAPEQYF.

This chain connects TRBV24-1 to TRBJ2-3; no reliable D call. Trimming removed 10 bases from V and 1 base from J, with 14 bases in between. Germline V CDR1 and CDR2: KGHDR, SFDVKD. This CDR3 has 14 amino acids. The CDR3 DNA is TGTGCCACAAACCAGGCCCCCGGCACAGATACGCAGTATTTT. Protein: CATNQAPGTDTQYF.

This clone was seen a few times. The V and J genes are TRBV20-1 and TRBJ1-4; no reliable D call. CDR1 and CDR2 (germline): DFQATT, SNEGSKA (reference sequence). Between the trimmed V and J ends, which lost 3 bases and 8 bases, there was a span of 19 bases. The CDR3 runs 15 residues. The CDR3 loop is CSASTPGAGVEKLFF. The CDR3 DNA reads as TGCAGTGCTAGTACCCCGGGAGCTGGAGTAGAAAAACTGTTTTTT.

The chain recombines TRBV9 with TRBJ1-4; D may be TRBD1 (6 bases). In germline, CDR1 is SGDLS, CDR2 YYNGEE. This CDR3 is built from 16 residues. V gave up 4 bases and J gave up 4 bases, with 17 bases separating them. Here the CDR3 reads CASSPQGNGFNEKLFF. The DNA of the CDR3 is TGTGCCAGCAGCCCCCAGGGGAACGGATTTAATGAAAAACTGTTTTTT.

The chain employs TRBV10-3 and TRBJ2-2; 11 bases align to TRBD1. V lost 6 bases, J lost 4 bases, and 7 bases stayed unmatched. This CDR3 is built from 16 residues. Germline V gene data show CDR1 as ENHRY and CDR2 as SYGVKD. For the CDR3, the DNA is TGTGCCATCAGCACAGGGACAGGGGGGCTCACCGGGGAGCTGTTTTTT. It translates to CAISTGTGGLTGELFF.

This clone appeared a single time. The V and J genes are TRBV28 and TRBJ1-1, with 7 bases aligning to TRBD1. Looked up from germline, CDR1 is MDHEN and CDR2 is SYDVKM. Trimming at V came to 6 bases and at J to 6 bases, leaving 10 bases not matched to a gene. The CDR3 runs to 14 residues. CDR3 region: CASRRYLQGAEAFF. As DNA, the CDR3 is TGTGCCAGCAGGCGGTATCTGCAGGGGGCTGAAGCTTTCTTT.

The CDR3 is CASSHPSGQGAYEQYF. The CDR3 nucleotides are TGTGCCAGCAGTCATCCCTCGGGACAGGGGGCCTACGAGCAGTACTTC. The chain is built from TRBV7-9 and TRBJ2-7, with TRBD1 matching 11 bases. Germline V lookup: CDR1 SEHNR, CDR2 FQNEAQ (reference sequence). The junction had 9 bases not matched to a gene; V was cut back by 6 bases and J by 2 bases. This CDR3 is 16 amino acids long.

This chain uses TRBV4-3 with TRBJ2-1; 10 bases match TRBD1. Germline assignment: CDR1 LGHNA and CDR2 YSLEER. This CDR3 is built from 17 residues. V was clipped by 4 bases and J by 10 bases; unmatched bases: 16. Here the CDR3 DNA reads TGCGCCAGCAGCCGAATACCGGGACAGGGGCCTTTCGCCGAGCAGTTCTTC. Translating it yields CASSRIPGQGPFAEQFF.

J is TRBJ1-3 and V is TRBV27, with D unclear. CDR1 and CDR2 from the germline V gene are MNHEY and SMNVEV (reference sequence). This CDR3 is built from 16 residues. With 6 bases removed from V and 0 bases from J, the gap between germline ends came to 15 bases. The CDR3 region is CASSLNPGLSGNTIYF. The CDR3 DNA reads TGTGCCAGCAGCCTCAATCCAGGCCTCTCTGGAAACACCATATATTTT.

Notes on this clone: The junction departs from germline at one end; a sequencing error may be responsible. The CDR3 loop reads CASSPGRTGEEKLFF. The CDR3 DNA sequence: TGTGCTAGCAGCCCGGGACGGACAGGGGAGGAAAAACTGTTTTTT. V gene TRBV7-7 combines with J gene TRBJ1-4, with 9 bases that match TRBD1. The CDR3 is 15 amino acids. Germline V gives CDR1 SSHAT, CDR2 FNYEAQ (reference sequence). The full variable domain, its missing parts supplied by reference TRBV7-7 and TRBJ1-4, is GAGVSQSPRYKVTKRGQDVTLRCDPISSHATLYWYQQALGQGPEFLTYFNYEAQPDKSGLPSDRFSAERPEGSISTLTIQRTEQRDSAMYRCASSPGRTGEEKLFFGSGTQLSVL.

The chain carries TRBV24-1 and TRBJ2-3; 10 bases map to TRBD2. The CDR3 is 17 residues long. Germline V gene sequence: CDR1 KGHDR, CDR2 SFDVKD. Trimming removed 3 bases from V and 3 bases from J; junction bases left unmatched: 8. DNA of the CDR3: TGTGCCACCAGTGATCCGCCGGGACTAGCGACGACAGATACGCAGTATTTT. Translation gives CATSDPPGLATTDTQYF.

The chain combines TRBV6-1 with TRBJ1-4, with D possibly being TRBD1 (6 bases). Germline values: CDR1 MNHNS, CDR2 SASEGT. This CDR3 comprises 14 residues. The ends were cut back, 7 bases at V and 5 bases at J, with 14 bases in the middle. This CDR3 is CASKSTGANEKLFF. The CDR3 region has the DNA TGTGCCAGCAAGTCGACAGGAGCGAATGAAAAACTGTTTTTT.

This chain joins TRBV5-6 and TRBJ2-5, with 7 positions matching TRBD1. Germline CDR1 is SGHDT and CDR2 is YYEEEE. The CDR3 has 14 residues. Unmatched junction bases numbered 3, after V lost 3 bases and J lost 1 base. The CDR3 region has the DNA TGTGCCAGCAGCTACAGGGGCACCCAAGAGACCCAGTACTTC. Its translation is CASSYRGTQETQYF. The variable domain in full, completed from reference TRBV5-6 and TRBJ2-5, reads DAGVTQSPTHLIKTRGQQVTLRCSPKSGHDTVSWYQQALGQGPQFIFQYYEEEERQRGNFPDRFSGHQFPNYSSELNVNALLLGDSALYLCASSYRGTQETQYFGPGTRLLVL.

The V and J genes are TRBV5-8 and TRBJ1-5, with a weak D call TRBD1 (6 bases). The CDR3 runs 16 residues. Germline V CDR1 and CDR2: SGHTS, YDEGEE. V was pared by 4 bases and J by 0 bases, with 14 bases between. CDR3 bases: TGTGCCAGCAGCGGTAGAGGACAGTATAGCAATCAGCCCCAGCATTTT. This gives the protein CASSGRGQYSNQPQHF. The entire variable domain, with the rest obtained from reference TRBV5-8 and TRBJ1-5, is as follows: EAGVTQSPTHLIKTRGQQATLRCSPISGHTSVYWYQQALGLGLQFLLWYDEGEERNRGNFPPRFSGRQFPNYSSELNVNALELEDSALYLCASSGRGQYSNQPQHFGDGTRLSIL.

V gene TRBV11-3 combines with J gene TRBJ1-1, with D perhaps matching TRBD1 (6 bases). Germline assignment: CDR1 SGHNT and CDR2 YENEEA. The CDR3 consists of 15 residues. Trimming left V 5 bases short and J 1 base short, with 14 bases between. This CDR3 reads CASSPPPGQNTEAFF. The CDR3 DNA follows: TGTGCCAGCAGCCCCCCCCCGGGACAGAACACTGAAGCTTTCTTT.

The CDR3 nucleotides are TGTGCCAGCGCGGAGCGGGGGGCGACATACAATGAGCAGTTCTTC. This gives the protein CASAERGATYNEQFF. This chain connects TRBV6-4 to TRBJ2-1; TRBD2 agrees at 9 bases. CDR3 length: 15 amino acids. V was pared by 8 bases and J by 4 bases, with 9 bases of the junction left unmatched. Germline V gene lookup returns CDR1 MRHNA and CDR2 SNTAGT.

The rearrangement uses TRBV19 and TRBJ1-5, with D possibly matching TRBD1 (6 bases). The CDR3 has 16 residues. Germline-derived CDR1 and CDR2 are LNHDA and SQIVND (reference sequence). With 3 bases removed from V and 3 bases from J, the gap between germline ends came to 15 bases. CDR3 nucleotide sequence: TGTGCCAGTAGTATCCTGGGCAGGGGCCTCAATCAGCCCCAGCATTTT. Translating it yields CASSILGRGLNQPQHF.

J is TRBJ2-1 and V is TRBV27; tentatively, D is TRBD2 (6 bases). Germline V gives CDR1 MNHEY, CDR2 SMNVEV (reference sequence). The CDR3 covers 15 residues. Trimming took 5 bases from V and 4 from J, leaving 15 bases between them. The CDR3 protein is CASSTPGTGYNEQFF. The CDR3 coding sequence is TGTGCCAGCAGTACCCCCGGGACTGGTTACAATGAGCAGTTCTTC.

The CDR3 coding sequence is TGTGCCAGCAGCGTAATGGGGGCTCCCTCCTACGAGCAGTACTTC. Protein product: CASSVMGAPSYEQYF. The rearrangement uses TRBV9 and TRBJ2-7; TRBD1 is a possible D gene (6 bases). This CDR3 spans 15 amino acids. The V and J ends lost 1 base and 0 bases respectively, with 11 bases between them. Germline V gene lookup returns CDR1 SGDLS and CDR2 YYNGEE.

CDR3 DNA sequence: TGTGCCAGCAGTCCCTCGGGCGGGCTCGCGTACACAGATACGCAGTATTTT. Translation gives CASSPSGGLAYTDTQYF. V and J are TRBV27 and TRBJ2-3; D is possibly TRBD2 (5 bases). The CDR3 runs to 17 residues. The ends were cut back, 5 bases at V and 2 bases at J, with 20 bases in the middle. Germline values: CDR1 MNHEY, CDR2 SMNVEV (reference sequence).

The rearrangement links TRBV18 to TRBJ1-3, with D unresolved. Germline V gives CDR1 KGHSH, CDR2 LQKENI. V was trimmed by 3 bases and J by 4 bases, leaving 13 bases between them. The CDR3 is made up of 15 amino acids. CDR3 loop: CASSPGLLGGNTIYF. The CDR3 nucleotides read TGTGCCAGCTCACCCGGACTGCTGGGAGGAAACACCATATATTTT.

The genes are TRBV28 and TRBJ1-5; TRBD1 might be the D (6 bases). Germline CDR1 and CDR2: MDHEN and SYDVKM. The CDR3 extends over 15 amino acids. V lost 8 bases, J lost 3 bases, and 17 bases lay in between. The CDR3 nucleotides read TGTGCCAGCCTCAGGCTTTCAGGGGACAATCAGCCCCAGCATTTT. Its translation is CASLRLSGDNQPQHF.

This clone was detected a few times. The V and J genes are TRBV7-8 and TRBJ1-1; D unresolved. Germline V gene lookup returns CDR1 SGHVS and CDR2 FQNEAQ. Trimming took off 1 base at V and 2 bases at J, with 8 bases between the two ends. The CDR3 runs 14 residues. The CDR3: CASSLGAGNTEAFF. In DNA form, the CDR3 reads TGTGCCAGCAGCTTAGGAGCGGGAAACACTGAAGCTTTCTTT.